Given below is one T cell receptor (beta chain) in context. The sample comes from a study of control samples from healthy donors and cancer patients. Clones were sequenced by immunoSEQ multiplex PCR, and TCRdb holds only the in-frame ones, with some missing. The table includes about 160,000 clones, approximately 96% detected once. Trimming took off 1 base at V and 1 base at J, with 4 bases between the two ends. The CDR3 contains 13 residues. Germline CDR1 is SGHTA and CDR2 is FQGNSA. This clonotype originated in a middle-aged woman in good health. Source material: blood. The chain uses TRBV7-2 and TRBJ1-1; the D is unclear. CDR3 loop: CASSLEANTEAFF. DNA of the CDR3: TGTGCCAGCAGCTTAGAAGCGAACACTGAAGCTTTCTTT.